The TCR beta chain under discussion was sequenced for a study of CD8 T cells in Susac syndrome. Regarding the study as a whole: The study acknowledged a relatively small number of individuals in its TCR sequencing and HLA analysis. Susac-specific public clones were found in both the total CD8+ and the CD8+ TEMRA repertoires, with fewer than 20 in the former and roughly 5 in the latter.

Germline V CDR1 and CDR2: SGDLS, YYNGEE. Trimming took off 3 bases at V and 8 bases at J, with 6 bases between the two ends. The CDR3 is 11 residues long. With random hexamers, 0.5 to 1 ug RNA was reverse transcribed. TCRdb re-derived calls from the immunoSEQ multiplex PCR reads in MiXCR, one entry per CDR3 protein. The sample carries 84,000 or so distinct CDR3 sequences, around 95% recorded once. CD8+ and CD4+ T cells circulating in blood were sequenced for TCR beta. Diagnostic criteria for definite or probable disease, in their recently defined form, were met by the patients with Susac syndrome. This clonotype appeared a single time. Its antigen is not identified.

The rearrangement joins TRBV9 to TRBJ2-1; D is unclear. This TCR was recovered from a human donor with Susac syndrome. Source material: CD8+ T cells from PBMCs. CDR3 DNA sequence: TGTGCCAGCAGCGACGTTGATGAGCAGTTCTTC. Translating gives CASSDVDEQFF.